The 13 T cell receptor beta chains presented below share a single source sample, sequenced in a study of OX40 agonist ivuxolimab in advanced cancers. Sequencing used immunoSEQ multiplex PCR; TCRdb keeps in-frame clones, though not all of them. Here the sample spans about 35,000 clones, about 80% being singletons. This material consisted of CD4+ or CD8+ T cells sorted from blood, taken in a trial of the OX40 agonist ivuxolimab. All receptors derive from an adult with an advanced solid tumor such as melanoma, head and neck, liver or kidney cancer.

J is TRBJ2-1 and V is TRBV28, with D maybe TRBD1 (5 bases). Trimming took off 4 bases at V and 4 bases at J, with 11 bases between the two ends. The germline V gene encodes CDR1 MDHEN and CDR2 SYDVKM. The CDR3 sequence is 14 residues long. The CDR3 sequence is CASSYDSLYNEQFF. The CDR3 region has the DNA TGTGCCAGCAGTTACGACAGTCTTTACAATGAGCAGTTCTTC.

CDR3 region: CAISVDRGGGTGELFF. Here the CDR3 DNA reads TGTGCCATCAGCGTAGACAGGGGCGGAGGCACCGGGGAGCTGTTTTTT. V usage is TRBV10-3 and J usage is TRBJ2-2, with TRBD1 identical over 8 bases. The V and J ends lost 6 bases and 4 bases, in that order; junction bases with no gene match: 10. The length of the CDR3 is 16 residues. The germline V gene encodes CDR1 ENHRY and CDR2 SYGVKD.

The V call is TRBV19, the J call TRBJ2-7, with D perhaps matching TRBD1 or TRBD2 (6 bases each). Germline lookup yields CDR1 LNHDA and CDR2 SQIVND (reference sequence). CDR3 size: 14 residues. The V end lost 5 bases, the J end lost 3 bases, and 14 bases lay between the germline ends. The CDR3 reads CASSLAEGGYEQYF. In DNA form, the CDR3 reads TGTGCCAGTAGTCTCGCGGAGGGGGGCTACGAGCAGTACTTC.

The CDR3 protein is CASLRGEFSYGYTF. DNA of the CDR3: TGTGCCAGCTTGAGAGGGGAATTTTCCTATGGCTACACCTTC. J is TRBJ1-2 and V is TRBV19, with TRBD1 as a possible D gene (5 bases). Trimming pared 9 bases from V and 4 bases from J, leaving 18 bases between. The CDR3 consists of 14 residues. The V gene's germline CDR1 is LNHDA and CDR2 SQIVND (reference sequence).

V usage is TRBV11-3 and J usage is TRBJ2-7; TRBD1 or TRBD2 may be the D gene (6 bases each). Germline V CDR1 and CDR2: SGHNT, YENEEA. Trimming cost V 5 bases and J 5 bases, with 19 bases left between them. The CDR3 spans 15 residues. The CDR3 DNA follows: TGTGCCAGCAGCCCGGGGGTCGGGGGCGAGGACGAGCAGTACTTC. Protein sequence: CASSPGVGGEDEQYF.

The chain combines TRBV7-2 with TRBJ2-1, with TRBD1 as a possible D gene (6 bases). Trimming stripped 4 bases from V and 7 bases from J, with 23 bases between. The CDR3 is 17 residues long. In germline, CDR1 is SGHTA, CDR2 FQGNSA. This CDR3 reads CASSSPLQGFDRNEQFF. As DNA, the CDR3 is TGTGCCAGCAGCTCCCCCTTACAGGGCTTCGATCGAAATGAGCAGTTCTTC.

V gene TRBV27 combines with J gene TRBJ1-2, with no clear D. The CDR3 contains 15 residues. Trimming stripped 2 bases from V and 4 bases from J, with 14 bases between. Per the germline V gene, CDR1 is MNHEY and CDR2 is SMNVEV (reference sequence). The CDR3 is CASSLITPPIYGYTF. The CDR3 DNA reads TGTGCCAGCAGTTTAATAACGCCGCCTATCTATGGCTACACCTTC.

The chain employs TRBV28 and TRBJ2-5; D remains unclear. Trimming stripped 1 base from V and 2 bases from J, with 5 bases between. Per germline, CDR1 MDHEN and CDR2 SYDVKM. The CDR3 is made up of 13 amino acids. The CDR3 loop reads CASSLFRQETQYF. CDR3 sequence (DNA): TGTGCCAGCAGTTTATTTCGTCAAGAGACCCAGTACTTC.

This sequence joins TRBV27 and TRBJ2-4; D not certain. The CDR3 runs to 13 residues. Trimming took off 6 bases at V and 6 bases at J, with 12 bases between the two ends. Germline values: CDR1 MNHEY, CDR2 SMNVEV (reference sequence). The CDR3 region is CASSAGFPNIQYF. Written as DNA, the CDR3 is TGTGCCAGCAGCGCCGGGTTCCCAAACATTCAGTACTTC.

The V call is TRBV7-6, the J call TRBJ1-4; 8 positions agree with TRBD1. The germline V gene has CDR1 SGHVS and CDR2 FNYEAQ. The CDR3 sequence is 16 residues long. V was clipped by 4 bases and J by 3 bases; unmatched bases: 7. This chain's CDR3 is CASSSQGARANEKLFF. The DNA for the CDR3 is TGTGCCAGCAGCTCTCAGGGGGCACGGGCTAATGAAAAACTGTTTTTT.

The chain uses TRBV5-1 and TRBJ2-7; D unclear. Germline CDR1 and CDR2: SGHRS and YFSETQ. Trimming took 0 bases from V and 2 from J, leaving 9 bases between them. The length of the CDR3 is 14 residues. In DNA, the CDR3 is TGCGCCAGCAGCTTGGATGGCCCCGCCTACGAGCAGTACTTC. As protein: CASSLDGPAYEQYF.

This rearrangement joins TRBV28 to TRBJ2-5; possible D gene TRBD1, 6 bases. The CDR3 has 12 amino acids. The ends were cut back, 8 bases at V and 5 bases at J, with 12 bases in the middle. Per the germline V gene, CDR1 is MDHEN and CDR2 is SYDVKM. The CDR3 bases are TGTGCCAGCCTACATAGGGGGGAGACCCAGTACTTC. Translating gives CASLHRGETQYF.

This chain joins TRBV13 and TRBJ2-1, with TRBD1 identical over 8 bases. CDR3 length: 13 amino acids. Germline CDR1 PRHDT, CDR2 FYEKMQ (reference sequence). V was pared by 9 bases and J by 2 bases, with 3 bases of the junction left unmatched. Here the CDR3 reads CASKGQAYNEQFF. The CDR3 coding sequence is TGTGCCAGTAAGGGACAGGCCTACAATGAGCAGTTCTTC.